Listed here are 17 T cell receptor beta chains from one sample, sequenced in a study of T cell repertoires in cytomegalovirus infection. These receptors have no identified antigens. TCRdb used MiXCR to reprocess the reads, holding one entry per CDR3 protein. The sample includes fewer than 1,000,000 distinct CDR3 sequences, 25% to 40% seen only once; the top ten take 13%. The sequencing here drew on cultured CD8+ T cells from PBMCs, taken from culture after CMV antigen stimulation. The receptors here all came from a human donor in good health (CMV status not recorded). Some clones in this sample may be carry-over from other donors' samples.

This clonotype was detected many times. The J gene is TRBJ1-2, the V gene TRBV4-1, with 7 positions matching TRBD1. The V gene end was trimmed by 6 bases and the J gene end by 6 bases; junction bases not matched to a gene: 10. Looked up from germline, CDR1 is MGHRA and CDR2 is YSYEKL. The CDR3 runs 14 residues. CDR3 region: CASSRPGQKDGYTF. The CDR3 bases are TGCGCCAGCAGTCGACCGGGACAGAAGGATGGCTACACCTTC.

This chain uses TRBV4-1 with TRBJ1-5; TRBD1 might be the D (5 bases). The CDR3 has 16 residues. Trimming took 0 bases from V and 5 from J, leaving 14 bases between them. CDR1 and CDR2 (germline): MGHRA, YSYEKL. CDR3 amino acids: CASSQDGPGSYQPQHF. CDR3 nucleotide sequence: TGCGCCAGCAGCCAAGATGGTCCAGGGAGTTATCAGCCCCAGCATTTT.

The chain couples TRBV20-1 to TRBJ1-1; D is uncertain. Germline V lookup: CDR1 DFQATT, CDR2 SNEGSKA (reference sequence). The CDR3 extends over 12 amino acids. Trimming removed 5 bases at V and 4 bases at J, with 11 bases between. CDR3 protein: CSAPESGTEAFF. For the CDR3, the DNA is TGCAGTGCTCCCGAGTCCGGCACTGAAGCTTTCTTT.

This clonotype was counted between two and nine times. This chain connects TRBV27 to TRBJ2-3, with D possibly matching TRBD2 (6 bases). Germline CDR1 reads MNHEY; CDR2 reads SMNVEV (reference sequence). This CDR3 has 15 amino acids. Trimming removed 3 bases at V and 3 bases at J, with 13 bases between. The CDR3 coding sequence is TGTGCCAGCAGTTTGGAAGACGGAGGGACAGATACGCAGTATTTT. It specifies CASSLEDGGTDTQYF.

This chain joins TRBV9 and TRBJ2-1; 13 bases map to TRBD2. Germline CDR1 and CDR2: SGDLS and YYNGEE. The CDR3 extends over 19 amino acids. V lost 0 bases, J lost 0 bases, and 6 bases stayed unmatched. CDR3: CASSVGLAGGGSSYNEQFF. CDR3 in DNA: TGTGCCAGCAGCGTAGGACTAGCGGGGGGCGGCAGCTCCTACAATGAGCAGTTCTTC.

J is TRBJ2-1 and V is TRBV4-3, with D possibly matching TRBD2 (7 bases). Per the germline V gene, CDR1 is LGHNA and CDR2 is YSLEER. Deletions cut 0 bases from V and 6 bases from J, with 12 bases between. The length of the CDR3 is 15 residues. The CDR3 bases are TGCGCCAGCAGCCAAGATGGGGGGGCTACCAATGAGCAGTTCTTC. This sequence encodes CASSQDGGATNEQFF.

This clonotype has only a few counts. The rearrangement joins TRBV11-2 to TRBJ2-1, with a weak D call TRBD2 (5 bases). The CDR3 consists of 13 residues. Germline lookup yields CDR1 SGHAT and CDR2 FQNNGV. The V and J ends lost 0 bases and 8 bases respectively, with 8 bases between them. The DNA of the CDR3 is TGTGCCAGCAGCTTAGATTCGGGGTATGAGCAGTTCTTC. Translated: CASSLDSGYEQFF.

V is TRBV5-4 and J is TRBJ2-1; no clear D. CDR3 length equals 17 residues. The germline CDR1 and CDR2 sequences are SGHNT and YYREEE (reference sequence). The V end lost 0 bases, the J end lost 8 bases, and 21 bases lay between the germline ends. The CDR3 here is CASSLDPIDVYYDEQFF. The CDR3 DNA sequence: TGTGCCAGCAGCTTGGACCCTATAGACGTATATTACGATGAGCAGTTCTTC.

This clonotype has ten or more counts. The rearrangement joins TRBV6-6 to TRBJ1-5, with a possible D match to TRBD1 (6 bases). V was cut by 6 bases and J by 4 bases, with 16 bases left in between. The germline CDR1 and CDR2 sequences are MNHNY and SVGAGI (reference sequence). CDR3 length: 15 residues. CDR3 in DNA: TGTGCCAGCAGAACAGGGTCTGGAGTGAATCAGCCCCAGCATTTT. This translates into CASRTGSGVNQPQHF.

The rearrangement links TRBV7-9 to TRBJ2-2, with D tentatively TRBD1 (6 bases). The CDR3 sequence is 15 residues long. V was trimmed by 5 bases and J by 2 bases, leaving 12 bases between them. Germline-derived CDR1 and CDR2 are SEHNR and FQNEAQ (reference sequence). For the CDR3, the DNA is TGTGCCAGCAGCACCGGGACACCCAACACCGGGGAGCTGTTTTTT. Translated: CASSTGTPNTGELFF.

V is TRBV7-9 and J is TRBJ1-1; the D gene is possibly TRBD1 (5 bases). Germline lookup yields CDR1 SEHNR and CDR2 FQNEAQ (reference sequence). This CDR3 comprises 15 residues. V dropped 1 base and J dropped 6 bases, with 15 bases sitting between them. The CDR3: CASSLGPLGVAEAFF. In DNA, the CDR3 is TGTGCCAGCAGCTTAGGACCCTTGGGGGTAGCTGAAGCTTTCTTT.

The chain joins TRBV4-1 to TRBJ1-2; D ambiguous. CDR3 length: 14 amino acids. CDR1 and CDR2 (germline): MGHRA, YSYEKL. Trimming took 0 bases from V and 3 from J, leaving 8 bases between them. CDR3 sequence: CASSQDLSHYGYTF. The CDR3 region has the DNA TGCGCCAGCAGCCAAGATTTGAGTCACTATGGCTACACCTTC.

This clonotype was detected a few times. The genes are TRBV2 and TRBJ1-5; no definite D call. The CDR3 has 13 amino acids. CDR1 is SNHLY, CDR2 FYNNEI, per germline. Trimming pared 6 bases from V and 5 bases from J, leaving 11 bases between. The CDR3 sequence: CASRGRPHQPQHF. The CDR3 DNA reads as TGTGCCAGCAGGGGCAGGCCCCATCAGCCCCAGCATTTT.

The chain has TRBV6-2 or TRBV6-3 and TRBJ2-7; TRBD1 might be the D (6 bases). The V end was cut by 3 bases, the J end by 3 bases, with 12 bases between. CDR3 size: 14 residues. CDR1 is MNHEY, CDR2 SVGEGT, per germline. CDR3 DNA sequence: TGTGCCAGCAGTTATTCGGCAGGGGACTACGAGCAGTACGTC. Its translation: CASSYSAGDYEQYV.

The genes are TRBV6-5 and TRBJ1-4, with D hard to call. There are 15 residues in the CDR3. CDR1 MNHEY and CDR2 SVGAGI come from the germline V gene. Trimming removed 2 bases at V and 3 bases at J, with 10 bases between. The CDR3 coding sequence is TGTGCCAGCAGTTACGGGTCTTGGGCTAATGAAAAACTGTTTTTT. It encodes CASSYGSWANEKLFF.

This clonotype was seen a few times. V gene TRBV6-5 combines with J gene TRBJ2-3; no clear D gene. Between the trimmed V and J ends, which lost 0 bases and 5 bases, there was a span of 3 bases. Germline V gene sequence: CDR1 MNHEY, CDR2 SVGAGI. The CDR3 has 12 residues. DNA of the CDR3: TGTGCCAGCAGTTACTCATTAGATACGCAGTATTTT. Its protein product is CASSYSLDTQYF.

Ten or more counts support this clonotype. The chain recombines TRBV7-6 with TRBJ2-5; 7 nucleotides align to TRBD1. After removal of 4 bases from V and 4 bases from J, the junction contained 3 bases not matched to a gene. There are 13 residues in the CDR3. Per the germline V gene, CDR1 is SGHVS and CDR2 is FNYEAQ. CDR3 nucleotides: TGTGCCAGCAGCTCGTACAGGGGAGAGACCCAGTACTTC. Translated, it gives CASSSYRGETQYF.